The 23 T cell receptor beta chains presented below share a single source sample, sequenced in a study of blood T cell repertoires in COVID-19. Data came from immunoSEQ multiplex PCR; TCRdb stores just in-frame clones and leaves some out. The table shows approximately 280,000 clones, with roughly 86% occurring only once. The sequencing sample was made of PBMCs or T cells enriched from blood (not recorded which). These receptor sequences come from a woman aged 55-70 years who had recovered from COVID-19.

The chain is built from TRBV11-1 and TRBJ1-1; D unclear. V was cut by 4 bases and J by 0 bases, with 6 bases left in between. The germline CDR1 and CDR2 sequences are SGHAT and FQDESV (reference sequence). The CDR3 spans 13 residues. CDR3 sequence: CASSSLMNTEAFF. The CDR3 DNA reads as TGTGCCAGCAGCTCCCTAATGAACACTGAAGCTTTCTTT.

The table lists this clone with a count of one. The chain has TRBV12-3 or TRBV12-4 and TRBJ2-7, with 9 positions matching TRBD2. V was clipped by 4 bases and J by 4 bases; unmatched bases: 2. This CDR3 has 13 amino acids. The CDR3 spells CASSSTSGYEQYF. In DNA form, the CDR3 reads TGTGCCAGCAGTTCGACTAGCGGTTACGAGCAGTACTTC.

The rearrangement joins TRBV4-1 to TRBJ2-5; a possible D gene is TRBD2 (6 bases). V lost 4 bases and J 7 bases, leaving 19 bases between the germline ends. The germline CDR1 and CDR2 sequences are MGHRA and YSYEKL. The CDR3 has 15 residues. CDR3 loop: CASSRGGDLRGTQYF. DNA for the CDR3: TGCGCCAGCAGCCGAGGCGGGGACCTCCGGGGGACCCAGTACTTC.

The J gene is TRBJ1-2, the V gene TRBV29-1, with 7 bases fitting TRBD1. CDR1 is SQVTM, CDR2 ANQGSEA, per germline. The CDR3 runs to 14 residues. V was pared by 5 bases and J by 2 bases, with 8 bases of the junction left unmatched. CDR3 bases: TGCAGCGTTTTAGTGGCAGGGGGGAACTATGGCTACACCTTC. It is translated as CSVLVAGGNYGYTF.

The chain couples TRBV28 to TRBJ2-7; TRBD1 matches 7 bases. There are 14 residues in the CDR3. Germline trimming cut 5 bases from V and 2 bases from J; bases unmatched to any gene: 6. Germline V gene lookup returns CDR1 MDHEN and CDR2 SYDVKM. CDR3 amino acids: CASSVDRRTYEQYF. DNA of the CDR3: TGTGCCAGCAGTGTGGACAGGAGAACCTACGAGCAGTACTTC. The full variable domain, with the rest looked up from reference TRBV28 and TRBJ2-7, is DVKVTQSSRYLVKRTGEKVFLECVQDMDHENMFWYRQDPGLGLRLIYFSYDVKMKEKGDIPEGYSVSREKKERFSLILESASTNQTSMYLCASSVDRRTYEQYFGPGTRLTVT.

The rearrangement links TRBV30 to TRBJ1-5; a weak D match, TRBD1 (6 bases). Germline CDR1 GTSNPN, CDR2 SVGIG (reference sequence). The ends were cut back, 1 base at V and 2 bases at J, with 15 bases in the middle. The CDR3 sequence is 16 residues long. DNA of the CDR3: TGTGCCTGGAGTGCAATACAGGGATGGGGCAATCAGCCCCAGCATTTT. Its translation is CAWSAIQGWGNQPQHF.

This clone was counted only a few times. The V and J genes are TRBV10-1 and TRBJ2-7; D possibly corresponds to TRBD1 (6 bases). Trimming took 4 bases from V and 8 from J, leaving 12 bases between them. The CDR3 consists of 12 residues. Per germline, CDR1 WNHNN and CDR2 SYGVQD (reference sequence). The CDR3 DNA sequence: TGCGCCAGCAGTGTGGACAGCGCTAAGCAGTACTTC. It encodes CASSVDSAKQYF.

The CDR3 loop reads CASSFLTSGSFNEQFF. The DNA for the CDR3 is TGTGCCAGCAGCTTCCTGACTAGCGGGAGTTTTAATGAGCAGTTCTTC. The chain is built from TRBV5-5 and TRBJ2-1; TRBD2 aligns across 12 bases. V shed 2 bases and J 7 bases; nucleotides not matched to a gene: 7. The CDR3 runs to 16 residues. Looked up from germline, CDR1 is SGHKS and CDR2 is YYEKEE (reference sequence).

CDR3 sequence: CASSLGTGGIRDIQYF. CDR3 DNA: TGTGCCAGCAGCTTAGGGACGGGAGGCATCCGGGACATTCAGTACTTC. This chain uses TRBV7-9 with TRBJ2-4, with 7 bases aligning to TRBD2. The V segment lost 1 base and the J segment 8 bases; nucleotides outside the gene matches: 11. The CDR3 is 16 amino acids. Germline values: CDR1 SEHNR, CDR2 FQNEAQ (reference sequence).

The genes are TRBV6-5 and TRBJ1-2; 7 bases match TRBD1. Trimming at V came to 6 bases and at J to 4 bases, leaving 5 bases not matched to a gene. This CDR3 has 13 residues. Looked up from germline, CDR1 is MNHEY and CDR2 is SVGAGI. The DNA of the CDR3 is TGTGCCAGCAGCCCAGGGGGAAGCTATGGCTACACCTTC. It codes for CASSPGGSYGYTF.

This clone showed up just once. This chain connects TRBV15 to TRBJ1-4; maybe TRBD1 (5 bases). V was shortened by 3 bases and J by 4 bases, with 12 bases between the two germline ends. This CDR3 spans 15 amino acids. Germline V gene data show CDR1 as LNHNV and CDR2 as YYDKDF (reference sequence). The CDR3 loop reads CATSSTGALNEKLFF. In nucleotides, the CDR3 is TGTGCCACCAGCAGTACAGGCGCTCTTAATGAAAAACTGTTTTTT.

This chain connects TRBV4-2 to TRBJ2-1, with a possible D match to TRBD2 (5 bases). V was pared by 3 bases and J by 0 bases, with 15 bases between. Germline CDR1 and CDR2: LGHNA and YNFKEQ. The CDR3 is 17 amino acids. The CDR3 region is CASSHHGERSSYNEQFF. The CDR3, as DNA: TGTGCCAGCAGCCACCACGGGGAGCGCAGCTCCTACAATGAGCAGTTCTTC.

This chain connects TRBV7-9 to TRBJ1-2; 8 bases map to TRBD1. After removal of 8 bases from V and 8 bases from J, the junction contained 10 bases not matched to a gene. The CDR3 is 13 amino acids. The V gene's germline CDR1 is SEHNR and CDR2 FQNEAQ (reference sequence). This chain's CDR3 is CASGQGARSGYTF. The CDR3 nucleotides are TGTGCCAGCGGACAGGGAGCGAGGAGCGGCTACACCTTC.

The chain carries TRBV5-5 and TRBJ2-6; 9 positions match TRBD1. CDR3 size: 16 residues. In germline, CDR1 is SGHKS, CDR2 YYEKEE (reference sequence). V dropped 4 bases and J dropped 0; count of bases not matched to a gene: 2. CDR3 protein: CASSGTGFSGANVLTF. The CDR3 DNA reads as TGTGCCAGCAGCGGGACAGGGTTCTCTGGGGCCAACGTCCTGACTTTC.

This chain joins TRBV28 and TRBJ1-5; D ambiguous. V was shortened by 5 bases and J by 2 bases, with 10 bases between the two germline ends. Germline CDR1 and CDR2: MDHEN and SYDVKM. This CDR3 region has 14 residues. CDR3: CASSPRLGNQPQHF. CDR3 DNA: TGTGCCAGCAGTCCGCGTTTGGGCAATCAGCCCCAGCATTTT.

The V gene is TRBV18, the J gene TRBJ2-1; D is unclear. The length of the CDR3 is 12 residues. V shed 3 bases and J shed 10 bases, with 10 bases lying between them. Germline CDR1 is KGHSH and CDR2 is LQKENI. The CDR3, as DNA: TGTGCCAGCTCACCGAATCAACGGGAGCAGTTCTTC. Its protein is CASSPNQREQFF.

The rearrangement uses TRBV10-3 and TRBJ2-7; a weak D match, TRBD2 (6 bases). Germline-derived CDR1 and CDR2 are ENHRY and SYGVKD. The CDR3 contains 13 residues. With 9 bases removed from V and 2 bases from J, the gap between germline ends came to 14 bases. CDR3 protein: CAISATRAYEQYF. CDR3 coding DNA: TGTGCCATATCCGCGACTAGAGCCTACGAGCAGTACTTC.

The chain recombines TRBV30 with TRBJ1-3; 8 bases are a match to TRBD1. The CDR3 covers 14 residues. The germline CDR1 and CDR2 sequences are GTSNPN and SVGIG (reference sequence). After removal of 8 bases from V and 0 bases from J, the junction contained 6 bases not matched to a gene. CDR3 sequence reads: CARRQGNSGNTIYF. The DNA for the CDR3 is TGTGCCCGCCGACAGGGGAACTCTGGAAACACCATATATTTT.

The genes are TRBV4-1 and TRBJ1-5; a weak D match, TRBD1 (5 bases). Deletions cut 2 bases from V and 7 bases from J, with 18 bases between. The germline V gene encodes CDR1 MGHRA and CDR2 YSYEKL. The CDR3 spans 16 residues. The chain's CDR3 is CASSQYFAGGNQPQHF. In DNA form, the CDR3 reads TGCGCCAGCAGCCAATATTTTGCGGGGGGGAACCAGCCCCAGCATTTT.

This clone was counted a single time. This chain links TRBV18 with TRBJ1-6, with 10 bases that match TRBD1. The CDR3 loop spans 15 amino acids. The germline gives CDR1 KGHSH, CDR2 LQKENI. After removal of 4 bases from V and 6 bases from J, the junction contained 3 bases not matched to a gene. The CDR3 sequence: CASSLGQGSNSPLHF. The CDR3 coding sequence is TGTGCCAGCTCACTGGGACAGGGGAGTAATTCACCCCTCCACTTT.

The J gene is TRBJ2-7, the V gene TRBV4-1, with D perhaps TRBD1 (7 bases). The ends were cut back, 4 bases at V and 2 bases at J, with 21 bases in the middle. The CDR3 has 17 amino acids. Germline CDR1 reads MGHRA; CDR2 reads YSYEKL. For the CDR3, the DNA is TGCGCCAGCAGCCGAGGACTACAGGGGAGGAATCCCTACGAGCAGTACTTC. Protein: CASSRGLQGRNPYEQYF.

The genes are TRBV30 and TRBJ1-1; 8 bases match TRBD1. Unmatched junction bases numbered 6, after V lost 2 bases and J lost 1 base. This CDR3 is 15 amino acids long. Germline CDR1 and CDR2: GTSNPN and SVGIG (reference sequence). This CDR3 is CAWSHTGTGNTEAFF. The CDR3 coding sequence is TGTGCCTGGAGTCATACCGGGACAGGGAACACTGAAGCTTTCTTT.

The rearrangement links TRBV7-9 to TRBJ2-6; D gene unclear. Germline-derived CDR1 and CDR2 are SEHNR and FQNEAQ (reference sequence). This CDR3 spans 17 amino acids. Trimming cost V 5 bases and J 0 bases, with 14 bases left between them. The CDR3 DNA reads as TGTGCCAGCAGCCTCCCAACGGGTAGCTCTGGGGCCAACGTCCTGACTTTC. It yields the protein CASSLPTGSSGANVLTF.